A single sample gave rise to the 24 T cell receptor beta chains below, sequenced in a study of blood T cell repertoires in COVID-19. The method was immunoSEQ multiplex PCR; TCRdb's version includes in-frame clones alone and lacks a portion of them. The data show about 130,000 clones, with about 80% seen just once and about 12% held by the top ten. Source material: peripheral blood. These receptor sequences come from a man aged 55 to 70 with acute or convalescent COVID-19.

This clone was recorded once. The CDR3 DNA sequence: TGTGCCAGCTCAGGACAGGCGACTGAAGCTTTCTTT. This gives the protein CASSGQATEAFF. The J gene is TRBJ1-1, the V gene TRBV6-5, with 7 bases matching TRBD1. The junction had 5 bases not matched to a gene; V was cut back by 8 bases and J by 5 bases. Germline V gives CDR1 MNHEY, CDR2 SVGAGI. The CDR3 is 12 residues long.

This clone turned up a few times. The rearrangement links TRBV11-2 to TRBJ2-2; D unresolved. With 1 base removed from V and 5 bases from J, the gap between germline ends came to 5 bases. The CDR3 is 13 residues long. The germline V gene has CDR1 SGHAT and CDR2 FQNNGV. CDR3 amino acids: CASSLARTGELFF. CDR3 in DNA: TGTGCCAGCAGCTTAGCTCGGACCGGGGAGCTGTTTTTT.

The CDR3 DNA is TGTGCCAGTACCGCGGGACAGGACACCGTTTGGGCTTTCTTT. Encoded protein: CASTAGQDTVWAFF. The chain couples TRBV19 to TRBJ1-1, with 8 nucleotides matching TRBD1. The CDR3 sequence is 14 residues long. Looked up from germline, CDR1 is LNHDA and CDR2 is SQIVND (reference sequence). Unmatched junction bases numbered 15, after V lost 7 bases and J lost 11 bases.

V gene TRBV5-1 combines with J gene TRBJ1-2, with TRBD1 matching over 8 bases. Germline-derived CDR1 and CDR2 are SGHRS and YFSETQ. The CDR3 spans 12 residues. V dropped 4 bases and J dropped 7; count of bases not matched to a gene: 3. In DNA, the CDR3 is TGCGCCAGCAGCGGACAGGGTTTTGGCTACACCTTC. This sequence encodes CASSGQGFGYTF.

This chain joins TRBV5-1 and TRBJ2-5; 10 positions match TRBD2. The CDR3 spans 16 residues. Unmatched junction bases numbered 10, after V lost 6 bases and J lost 2 bases. The germline V gene has CDR1 SGHRS and CDR2 YFSETQ. The CDR3 bases are TGCGCCAGCACCTTTATAGCGGGGGGCCGTCAAGAGACCCAGTACTTC. It encodes CASTFIAGGRQETQYF.

The chain joins TRBV3-1 (or the pseudogene TRBV3-2) to TRBJ1-5, with TRBD1 matching 7 bases. Trimming took 2 bases from V and 0 from J; bases not matched to a gene: 7. The CDR3 is 17 amino acids. Germline CDR1 and CDR2: LGHDT and YNNKEL (reference sequence). The CDR3 is CASSQRQGVNSNQPQHF. CDR3 in DNA: TGTGCCAGCAGCCAACGGCAGGGGGTAAATAGCAATCAGCCCCAGCATTTT.

The V call is TRBV4-2, the J call TRBJ2-1, with 12 positions matching TRBD2. After removal of 1 base from V and 9 bases from J, the junction contained 4 bases not matched to a gene. Germline V gives CDR1 LGHNA, CDR2 YNFKEQ. The CDR3 is 15 residues long. The CDR3 reads CASSQGLAGVAEQFF. The DNA for the CDR3 is TGTGCCAGCAGCCAAGGACTAGCGGGAGTGGCTGAGCAGTTCTTC.

This clone appeared once. The chain links TRBV29-1 to TRBJ2-1, with 8 bases aligning to TRBD2. The CDR3 consists of 15 residues. Germline V gene lookup returns CDR1 SQVTM and CDR2 ANQGSEA. V was pared by 8 bases and J by 2 bases, with 11 bases of the junction left unmatched. The CDR3 nucleotides read TGCAGCCTGAGTCTCGGGAGGGGCGCCTACAATGAGCAGTTCTTC. This sequence encodes CSLSLGRGAYNEQFF.

The CDR3 DNA sequence: TGTGCCAGCCAGCCGAGCGGGAGGATCCACGAGCAGTACTTC. Encoded protein: CASQPSGRIHEQYF. J is TRBJ2-7 and V is TRBV7-8; TRBD2 matches at 9 bases. Trimming at V came to 8 bases and at J to 5 bases, leaving 10 bases not matched to a gene. CDR1 is SGHVS and CDR2 is FQNEAQ in the germline V gene. This CDR3 spans 14 amino acids.

This chain links TRBV3-1 (or the pseudogene TRBV3-2) with TRBJ2-1; 7 positions agree with TRBD1. The germline CDR1 and CDR2 sequences are LGHDT and YNNKEL (reference sequence). The CDR3 is made up of 11 amino acids. Trimming cost V 3 bases and J 13 bases; bases outside gene matches: 3. The CDR3 DNA is TGTGCCAGCAGCCAGACAGGGATTCAGTTCTTC. This translates into CASSQTGIQFF.

The V and J genes are TRBV30 and TRBJ2-5; 7 bases line up with TRBD2. The germline CDR1 and CDR2 sequences are GTSNPN and SVGIG (reference sequence). The V and J ends lost 7 bases and 5 bases, in that order; junction bases with no gene match: 7. This CDR3 has 12 amino acids. CDR3 loop: CASSGAGETQYF. The CDR3 DNA reads as TGTGCCTCTAGCGGCGCGGGGGAGACCCAGTACTTC.

The chain joins TRBV28 to TRBJ2-5; 14 nucleotides match TRBD2. V lost 6 bases and J lost 4; bases outside the gene matches: 7. Germline lookup yields CDR1 MDHEN and CDR2 SYDVKM. The CDR3 covers 16 residues. CDR3 DNA sequence: TGTGCCAGCAGACTGGGACTAGCGGGAGTAGGAGAGACCCAGTACTTC. Residues: CASRLGLAGVGETQYF.

The chain has TRBV28 and TRBJ2-1; D call uncertain. CDR3 length: 17 amino acids. V lost 6 bases and J 6 bases, leaving 24 bases between the germline ends. Per germline, CDR1 MDHEN and CDR2 SYDVKM. CDR3 sequence: CASSQEAYDPPGNEQFF. The CDR3, as DNA: TGTGCCAGCAGCCAAGAGGCCTACGATCCTCCTGGCAATGAGCAGTTCTTC.

This sequence joins TRBV5-1 and TRBJ1-3, with 7 bases fitting TRBD1. The CDR3 loop spans 18 amino acids. CDR1 and CDR2 (germline): SGHRS, YFSETQ. V gave up 1 base and J gave up 0 bases; unmatched junction bases: 10. This CDR3 reads CASSLKGDRDFSGNTIYF. CDR3 nucleotides: TGCGCCAGCAGCTTGAAAGGGGACAGAGACTTCTCTGGAAACACCATATATTTT. The full variable domain, in which reference TRBV5-1 and TRBJ1-3 provide the parts outside the CDR3, is KAGVTQTPRYLIKTRGQQVTLSCSPISGHRSVSWYQQTPGQGLQFLFEYFSETQRNKGNFPGRFSGRQFSNSRSEMNVSTLELGDSALYLCASSLKGDRDFSGNTIYFGEGSWLTVV.

The genes are TRBV3-1 (or the pseudogene TRBV3-2) and TRBJ2-4; the match to TRBD1 covers 7 bases. Germline CDR1 is LGHDT and CDR2 is YNNKEL (reference sequence). The J segment lost 3 bases and the V segment lost 3 bases, leaving 5 bases of the junction unmatched. The CDR3 spans 15 residues. The CDR3 protein is CASSQRGLGKNIQYF. In DNA, the CDR3 is TGTGCCAGCAGCCAGAGGGGGCTGGGCAAAAACATTCAGTACTTC.

The chain recombines TRBV5-1 with TRBJ2-1; D unclear. The CDR3 is 15 amino acids. V lost 1 base, J lost 5 bases, and 13 bases lay in between. CDR1 and CDR2 from the germline V gene are SGHRS and YFSETQ. In DNA form, the CDR3 reads TGCGCCAGCAGCTTGAAGTACGCACGAGACAATGAGCAGTTCTTC. This encodes CASSLKYARDNEQFF.

V gene TRBV27 combines with J gene TRBJ1-6; maybe TRBD1 (5 bases). Per germline, CDR1 MNHEY and CDR2 SMNVEV (reference sequence). The CDR3 runs 14 residues. Trimming left V 10 bases short and J 9 bases short, with 19 bases between. CDR3: CATCEGQGGSPLHF. The CDR3 DNA reads as TGTGCCACCTGCGAGGGGCAGGGAGGTTCACCCCTCCACTTT.

This rearrangement joins TRBV24-1 to TRBJ1-1; weak D call: TRBD1 (6 bases). The CDR3 contains 14 residues. Trimming left V 7 bases short and J 3 bases short, with 14 bases between. Germline V gene lookup returns CDR1 KGHDR and CDR2 SFDVKD. The CDR3 sequence is CATRSGVADTEAFF. The CDR3 DNA is TGTGCCACCAGGTCAGGGGTCGCGGACACTGAAGCTTTCTTT.

This rearrangement joins TRBV28 to TRBJ1-5; perhaps TRBD1 as D (6 bases). This CDR3 is 15 amino acids long. V was shortened by 7 bases and J by 2 bases, with 15 bases between the two germline ends. CDR1 and CDR2 (germline): MDHEN, SYDVKM. In DNA form, the CDR3 reads TGTGCCAGCACCAAGGGGGTGGAGGGCAATCAGCCCCAGCATTTT. Encoded protein: CASTKGVEGNQPQHF.

V gene TRBV6-5 combines with J gene TRBJ1-6; 7 positions agree with TRBD1. V trimming: 6 bases; J trimming: 11 bases; junction bases outside the gene matches: 7. This CDR3 is 13 amino acids long. CDR1 MNHEY and CDR2 SVGAGI come from the germline V gene. The CDR3 protein is CASSRRGSTPLHF. CDR3 coding DNA: TGTGCCAGCAGCCGCAGGGGGTCGACACCCCTCCACTTT.

This clone was observed a handful of times. Other DNA sequences within the sample encode an identical CDR3. The rearrangement joins TRBV9 to TRBJ2-3, with TRBD2 matching 8 bases. This CDR3 is 15 amino acids long. V dropped 2 bases and J dropped 5; count of bases not matched to a gene: 7. The germline CDR1 and CDR2 sequences are SGDLS and YYNGEE. For the CDR3, the DNA is TGTGCCAGCAGCGTCACGGGAGGGGAGGGAGATACGCAGTATTTT. Its protein is CASSVTGGEGDTQYF.

The chain is built from TRBV5-1 and TRBJ2-1; 11 bases fit TRBD2. Germline loops: CDR1 SGHRS, CDR2 YFSETQ. V lost 0 bases, J lost 10 bases, and 9 bases stayed unmatched. This CDR3 spans 16 amino acids. The DNA for the CDR3 is TGCGCCAGCAGCTTGGCCGGGACTAGCGGATTTAGGGAGCAGTTCTTC. This encodes CASSLAGTSGFREQFF.

This chain links TRBV9 with TRBJ1-1; D unresolved. The CDR3 spans 13 residues. Germline assignment: CDR1 SGDLS and CDR2 YYNGEE. The V gene lost 4 bases and the J gene lost 7 bases, with 14 bases spanning the gap. The CDR3 is CASSSGLLGEAFF. The CDR3 DNA sequence: TGTGCCAGCAGCTCCGGACTTCTAGGTGAAGCTTTCTTT.

This clone occurred a few times. The chain employs TRBV21-1 and TRBJ2-3; the table's TRBD1 call for D was not verified on the DNA. TRBV21-1 is classified as a pseudogene. The CDR3 is made up of 12 amino acids. DNA of the CDR3: TGTGCCCCAGGGGTGAGGACAGATACGCAGTATTTT. Residues: CAPGVRTDTQYF.